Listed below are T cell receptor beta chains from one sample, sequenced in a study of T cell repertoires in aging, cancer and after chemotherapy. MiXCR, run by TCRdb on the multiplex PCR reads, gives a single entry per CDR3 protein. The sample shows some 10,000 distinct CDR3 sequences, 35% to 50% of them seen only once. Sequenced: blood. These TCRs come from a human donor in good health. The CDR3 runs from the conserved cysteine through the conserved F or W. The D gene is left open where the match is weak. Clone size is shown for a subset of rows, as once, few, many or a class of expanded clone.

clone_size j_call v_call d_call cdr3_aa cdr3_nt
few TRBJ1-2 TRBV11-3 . CASSQDRTGIYGYTF TGTGCCAGCAGCCAAGATCGCACAGGGATCTATGGCTACACCTTC
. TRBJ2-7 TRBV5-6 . CASSLGSSYEQYF TGTGCCAGCAGCTTGGGCAGCTCCTACGAGCAGTACTTC
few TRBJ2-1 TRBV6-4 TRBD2 CASSDPRLAGEAMAYNEQFF TGTGCCAGCAGTGACCCCCGGCTAGCGGGAGAGGCCATGGCCTACAATGAGCAGTTCTTC
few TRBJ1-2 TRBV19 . CASSKRDYGYTF TGTGCCAGTAGTAAGAGGGACTATGGCTACACCTTC
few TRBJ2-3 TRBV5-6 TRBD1 CASSVRDRGATDTQYF TGTGCCAGCAGCGTACGAGACAGGGGGGCCACAGATACGCAGTATTTT
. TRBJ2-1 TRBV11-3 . CASSPPGPEHEQFF TGTGCCAGCAGCCCCCCGGGGCCTGAGCATGAGCAGTTCTTC
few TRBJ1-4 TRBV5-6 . CASSHFATNEKLFF TGTGCCAGCAGCCATTTTGCAACTAATGAAAAACTGTTTTTT
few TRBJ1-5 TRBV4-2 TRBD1 CASSQETGVGPQHF TGCGCCAGCAGCCAAGAAACAGGGGTTGGGCCCCAGCATTTT
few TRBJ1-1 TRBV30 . CAWSVRSRTEAFF TGTGCCTGGAGTGTACGGAGTCGCACTGAAGCTTTCTTT
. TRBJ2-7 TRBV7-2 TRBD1 CASSLLSGTGGLEQYF TGTGCCAGCAGCTTACTGTCCGGGACAGGGGGCCTCGAGCAGTACTTC
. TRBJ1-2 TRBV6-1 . CASRDPPNYGYTF TGTGCCAGCAGGGACCCTCCTAACTATGGCTACACCTTC
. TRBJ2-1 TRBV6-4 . CASSSSGVNSYNEQFF TGTGCCAGCTCAAGCTCAGGGGTCAACTCCTACAATGAGCAGTTCTTC
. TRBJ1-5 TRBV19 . CASSWAGDQPQHF TGTGCCAGCTCTTGGGCAGGGGATCAGCCCCAGCATTTT
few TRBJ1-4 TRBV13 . CASSSPMTGPKLFF TGTGCCAGCAGCTCCCCTATGACGGGACCCAAACTGTTTTTT
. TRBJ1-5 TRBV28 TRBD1 CASSFRGLANQPQHF TGTGCCAGCAGTTTCAGGGGGTTGGCCAATCAGCCCCAGCATTTT
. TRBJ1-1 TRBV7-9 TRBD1 CASSPGTGKPGAFF TGTGCCAGCAGCCCCGGGACAGGTAAACCGGGGGCTTTCTTT
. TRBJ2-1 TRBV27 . CASSLSYTLSSYNEQFF TGTGCCAGCAGTTTATCGTATACTTTAAGCTCCTACAATGAGCAGTTCTTC
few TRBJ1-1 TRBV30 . CACSFHGRVMQAFF TGTGCCTGTTCTTTCCACGGGAGGGTCATGCAGGCTTTCTTT
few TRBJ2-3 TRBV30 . CAWSVGAGWADTQYF TGTGCCTGGAGTGTAGGGGCGGGATGGGCAGATACGCAGTATTTT
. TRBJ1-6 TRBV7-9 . CASSSQGSSYNSPLHF TGTGCCAGCAGCTCGCAAGGAAGCTCCTATAATTCACCCCTCCACTTT
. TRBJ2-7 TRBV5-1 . CASSFTSGASSSYEQYF TGCGCCAGCAGCTTTACGTCGGGGGCCTCCTCCTCCTACGAGCAGTACTTC
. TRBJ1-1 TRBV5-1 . CASSLIWNTEAFF TGCGCCAGCAGCTTGATCTGGAACACTGAAGCTTTCTTT
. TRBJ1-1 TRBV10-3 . CAISEYASGATEAFF TGTGCCATCAGTGAGTACGCGTCGGGAGCGACTGAAGCTTTCTTT
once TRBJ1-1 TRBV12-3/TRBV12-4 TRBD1 CASSRGQGQGATEAFF TGTGCCAGCAGCCGTGGCCAGGGACAGGGAGCCACTGAAGCTTTCTTT
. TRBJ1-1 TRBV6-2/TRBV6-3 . CASSPDHRETEAFF TGTGCCAGCAGTCCCGACCACAGGGAAACTGAAGCTTTCTTT
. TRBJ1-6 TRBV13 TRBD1 CASSPDRDNSPLHF TGTGCCAGCAGCCCGGACAGGGATAATTCACCCCTCCACTTT
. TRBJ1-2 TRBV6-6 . CASSLRRGENYDYTF TGTGCCAGCAGCCTCAGACGGGGTGAGAACTATGACTACACCTTC
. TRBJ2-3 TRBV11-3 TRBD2 CASRIAGGTDTQYF TGTGCCAGTAGGATAGCGGGGGGCACAGATACGCAGTATTTT
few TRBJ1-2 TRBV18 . CASSPGVLRSYGYTF TGTGCCAGCTCACCAGGGGTCCTGCGTTCCTATGGCTACACCTTC
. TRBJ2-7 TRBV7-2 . CASSLATAYEQYF TGTGCCAGCAGCTTAGCGACAGCCTACGAGCAGTACTTC
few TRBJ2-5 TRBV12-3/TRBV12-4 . CASSTEETQYF TGTGCCAGCAGTACCGAAGAGACCCAGTACTTC
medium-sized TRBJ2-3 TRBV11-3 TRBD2 CASSQGTSGPTDTQYF TGTGCCAGCAGCCAAGGGACTAGCGGACCGACAGATACGCAGTATTTT
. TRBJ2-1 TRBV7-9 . CASSRPQSGGGQFF TGTGCCAGCAGCCGACCTCAATCGGGAGGGGGCCAGTTCTTC
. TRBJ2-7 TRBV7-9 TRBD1 CASRVEVGGEGYEQYF TGTGCCAGCAGGGTAGAGGTAGGGGGCGAAGGCTACGAGCAGTACTTC
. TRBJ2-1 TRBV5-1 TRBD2 CASSSGTSVYNEQFF TGCGCCAGCAGCTCTGGGACTAGCGTCTACAATGAGCAGTTCTTC
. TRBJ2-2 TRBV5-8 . CASSLVTMAGELFF TGTGCCAGCAGCTTGGTCACGATGGCCGGGGAGCTGTTTTTT
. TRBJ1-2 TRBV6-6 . CASSSPPRSGWTGYTF TGTGCCAGCAGTTCCCCACCCCGGAGTGGATGGACTGGCTACACCTTC
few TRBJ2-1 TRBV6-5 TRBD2 CASTQRGRDEQFF TGTGCCAGCACCCAGCGGGGGCGCGATGAGCAGTTCTTC
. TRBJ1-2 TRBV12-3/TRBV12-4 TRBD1 CASTPGTGYGYTF TGTGCCAGCACTCCCGGGACAGGCTATGGCTACACCTTC
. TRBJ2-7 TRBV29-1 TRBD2 CSVETSGGSYEQYF TGCAGCGTGGAGACTAGCGGGGGATCCTACGAGCAGTACTTC
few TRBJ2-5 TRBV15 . CATSAPTGKETQYF TGTGCCACCAGCGCCCCTACGGGTAAAGAGACCCAGTACTTC
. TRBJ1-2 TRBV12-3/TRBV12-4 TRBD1 CATMTGNYGYTF TGTGCCACCATGACAGGGAACTATGGCTACACCTTC
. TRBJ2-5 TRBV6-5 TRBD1 CASSYAGQGKGTQYF TGTGCCAGCAGTTACGCAGGACAGGGGAAGGGGACCCAGTACTTC
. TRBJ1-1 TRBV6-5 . CASSYWQRNTEAFF TGTGCCAGCAGTTACTGGCAGAGGAACACTGAAGCTTTCTTT
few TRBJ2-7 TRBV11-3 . CASSSYRDPVYEQYF TGTGCCAGCAGCTCTTACAGGGACCCCGTCTACGAGCAGTACTTC
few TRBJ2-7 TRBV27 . CASSSPGRSYEQYF TGTGCCAGCAGTTCCCCGGGACGTTCCTACGAGCAGTACTTC
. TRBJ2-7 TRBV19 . CASSLTSFSYEQYF TGTGCCAGCAGTTTAACTAGTTTCTCCTACGAGCAGTACTTC
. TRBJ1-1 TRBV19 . CASSRRHRAPEAFF TGTGCCAGTAGTAGAAGACACAGGGCCCCTGAAGCTTTCTTT
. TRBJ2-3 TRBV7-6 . CASNSIQGTSDTQYF TGTGCCAGCAACAGCATCCAGGGAACATCCGATACGCAGTATTTT
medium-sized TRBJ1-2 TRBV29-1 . CSVEGRLGYTF TGCAGCGTTGAGGGGAGGCTCGGCTACACCTTC
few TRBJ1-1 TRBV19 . CASSIGRENTEAFF TGTGCCAGTAGTATAGGCAGGGAGAACACTGAAGCTTTCTTT
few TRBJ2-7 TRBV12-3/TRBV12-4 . CASSLAQTYEQYF TGTGCCAGCAGTTTAGCACAAACCTACGAGCAGTACTTC
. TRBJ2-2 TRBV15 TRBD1 CATSRGDRNTGELFF TGTGCCACCAGCAGAGGGGACAGGAACACCGGGGAGCTGTTTTTT
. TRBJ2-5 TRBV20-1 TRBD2 CSGQRGRQETQYF TGCAGTGGACAGCGGGGGCGGCAAGAGACCCAGTACTTC
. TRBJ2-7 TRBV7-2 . CASSSGLSFGEQYF TGTGCCAGCAGCTCGGGACTCAGCTTCGGGGAGCAGTACTTC
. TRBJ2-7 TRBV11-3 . CASSLDLLRGSYEQYF TGTGCCAGCAGCTTAGACCTACTCCGGGGCTCCTACGAGCAGTACTTC
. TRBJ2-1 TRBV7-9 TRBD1 CASSQEIQGTEQFF TGTGCCAGCAGCCAAGAAATACAGGGGACAGAGCAGTTCTTC
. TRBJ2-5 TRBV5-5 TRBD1 CASSFRAGTGKPETQYF TGTGCCAGCAGTTTCAGAGCCGGGACAGGGAAGCCAGAGACCCAGTACTTC